One and the same sample provided the 15 T cell receptor beta chains below, sequenced in a study of T cell repertoires and HLA-DP antigens. The table came from immunoSEQ multiplex PCR; TCRdb's copy has only in-frame clones and leaves some out. The sample contains some 120,000 clones, 80% to 95% of which appear only once. These receptors lack a known antigen. Sequenced material: CD4+ T cells from PBMCs. The receptors here all came from a woman aged 18-29 years in good health and CMV-seronegative.

V usage is TRBV7-2 and J usage is TRBJ2-5, with 12 nucleotides matching TRBD2. There are 17 residues in the CDR3. With 5 bases clipped from V and 2 bases from J, the junction kept 9 bases outside the gene matches. CDR1 SGHTA and CDR2 FQGNSA come from the germline V gene. CDR3 sequence reads: CASSPWTSGAVQETQYF. The CDR3 DNA follows: TGTGCCAGCAGCCCTTGGACTAGCGGGGCCGTACAAGAGACCCAGTACTTC. The whole variable domain, remainder taken from reference TRBV7-2 and TRBJ2-5, is GAGVSQSPSNKVTEKGKDVELRCDPISGHTALYWYRQSLGQGLEFLIYFQGNSAPDKSGLPSDRFSAERTGGSVSTLTIQRTQQEDSAVYLCASSPWTSGAVQETQYFGPGTRLLVL.

This clone was seen only a few times. The chain joins TRBV10-3 to TRBJ2-3; 8 nucleotides line up with TRBD1. Per germline, CDR1 ENHRY and CDR2 SYGVKD. The CDR3 covers 16 residues. Unmatched junction bases numbered 8, after V lost 4 bases and J lost 2 bases. This chain's CDR3 is CAISGGTGAITDTQYF. The CDR3 DNA reads as TGTGCCATCAGTGGGGGGACAGGAGCCATCACAGATACGCAGTATTTT.

This clone was picked up one time. This sequence joins TRBV27 and TRBJ2-5; D is perhaps TRBD2 (6 bases). Looked up from germline, CDR1 is MNHEY and CDR2 is SMNVEV (reference sequence). V shed 7 bases and J shed 4 bases, with 13 bases lying between them. The length of the CDR3 is 13 residues. The CDR3 here is CASTGVSGETQYF. The CDR3 region has the DNA TGTGCCAGCACGGGGGTCTCAGGAGAGACCCAGTACTTC.

The chain couples TRBV23-1 to TRBJ1-1; D unclear. TRBV23-1 is an ORF; its function is uncertain. The CDR3 has 16 residues. Trimming cost V 1 base and J 1 base, with 13 bases left between them. The CDR3 here is CASSQFSDAGNTEAFF. The CDR3 nucleotides are TGCGCCAGCAGTCAATTTTCGGACGCCGGGAACACTGAAGCTTTCTTT.

The sample holds a few counts of this clone. The CDR3 reads CASSETGTEAGYTF. The CDR3 DNA reads as TGTGCCAGCAGCGAAACCGGGACAGAGGCTGGCTACACCTTC. This chain joins TRBV9 and TRBJ1-2; TRBD1 aligns across 7 bases. Losses at the gene ends were 3 bases for V and 7 bases for J; bases not matched to a gene: 9. This CDR3 is 14 amino acids long. In germline, CDR1 is SGDLS, CDR2 YYNGEE. The variable domain in full, completed from reference TRBV9 and TRBJ1-2, reads DSGVTQTPKHLITATGQRVTLRCSPRSGDLSVYWYQQSLDQGLQFLIQYYNGEERAKGNILERFSAQQFPDLHSELNLSSLELGDSALYFCASSETGTEAGYTFGSGTRLTVV.

This clone appeared a few times. The chain recombines TRBV14 with TRBJ2-7; 8 nucleotides agree with TRBD1. There are 14 residues in the CDR3. Per germline, CDR1 SGHDN and CDR2 FVKESK. The V gene end was trimmed by 1 base and the J gene end by 9 bases; junction bases not matched to a gene: 8. CDR3 residues: CASSQVWPGGWQYV. The CDR3 nucleotides read TGTGCCAGCAGCCAAGTTTGGCCAGGGGGCTGGCAGTACGTC.

This chain connects TRBV7-9 to TRBJ2-7, with D unclear. With 1 base removed from V and 1 base from J, the gap between germline ends came to 5 bases. Germline CDR1 is SEHNR and CDR2 is FQNEAQ (reference sequence). The CDR3 is made up of 13 amino acids. CDR3 DNA sequence: TGTGCCAGCAGCTTAGGTGCATCCTACGAGCAGTACGTC. This codes for CASSLGASYEQYV.

This chain connects TRBV10-3 to TRBJ2-2, with 7 nucleotides matching TRBD1. Germline values: CDR1 ENHRY, CDR2 SYGVKD. The CDR3 totals 16 residues. The V and J ends lost 6 bases and 4 bases, in that order; junction bases with no gene match: 11. The CDR3 DNA reads TGTGCCATCAGCGCGACAGGGACCAGAGGCACCGGGGAGCTGTTTTTT. It encodes CAISATGTRGTGELFF.

The chain joins TRBV11-2 to TRBJ2-4; D may be TRBD1 (6 bases). Per the germline V gene, CDR1 is SGHAT and CDR2 is FQNNGV. The CDR3 runs 14 residues. V was cut by 5 bases and J by 5 bases, with 13 bases left in between. CDR3 nucleotides: TGTGCCAGCAGCGTAGGACAGCAGGAAAACATTCAGTACTTC. Protein product: CASSVGQQENIQYF.

The rearrangement links TRBV7-6 to TRBJ2-3, with D tentatively TRBD2 (6 bases). This CDR3 has 15 residues. Looked up from germline, CDR1 is SGHVS and CDR2 is FNYEAQ. Trimming removed 5 bases at V and 3 bases at J, with 15 bases between. DNA of the CDR3: TGTGCCAGCAGCCGTGGGGTGGGGGGTACAGATACGCAGTATTTT. Encoded protein: CASSRGVGGTDTQYF.

This chain joins TRBV19 and TRBJ1-1; TRBD1 agrees at 7 bases. CDR1 is LNHDA and CDR2 is SQIVND in the germline V gene (reference sequence). The V gene end was trimmed by 7 bases and the J gene end by 0 bases; junction bases not matched to a gene: 8. The CDR3 contains 15 residues. The CDR3 region has the DNA TGTGCCAGTACCCCGATGGGACAGCTGAACACTGAAGCTTTCTTT. Amino acid sequence: CASTPMGQLNTEAFF.

The chain combines TRBV6-5 with TRBJ1-1; 7 bases fit TRBD1. There are 11 residues in the CDR3. Germline V CDR1 and CDR2: MNHEY, SVGAGI. The J segment lost 10 bases and the V segment lost 7 bases, leaving 6 bases of the junction unmatched. CDR3 protein: CASKRQGRAFF. The DNA for the CDR3 is TGTGCCAGCAAGAGACAGGGAAGAGCTTTCTTT.

V usage is TRBV11-2 and J usage is TRBJ2-4; no reliable D call. V gave up 9 bases and J gave up 9 bases, with 12 bases separating them. The CDR3 extends over 11 amino acids. Germline V CDR1 and CDR2: SGHAT, FQNNGV. In DNA form, the CDR3 reads TGTGCCAGTCGAAGTTGGGGCATTCAGTACTTC. Its translation: CASRSWGIQYF.

The genes are TRBV11-1 and TRBJ1-2; D uncertain. The CDR3 spans 14 residues. Trimming removed 5 bases at V and 3 bases at J, with 13 bases between. Germline CDR1 reads SGHAT; CDR2 reads FQDESV (reference sequence). CDR3 residues: CASSRSRTDYGYTF. The CDR3 DNA sequence: TGTGCCAGCAGCCGATCCCGGACCGACTATGGCTACACCTTC.

This clone was detected once. This rearrangement joins TRBV14 to TRBJ2-3; D is unclear. The CDR3 totals 13 residues. V shed 6 bases and J shed 10 bases, with 17 bases lying between them. The germline V gene has CDR1 SGHDN and CDR2 FVKESK. The CDR3 region is CASRPSSPMAQYF. DNA for the CDR3: TGTGCCAGCAGGCCAAGTTCCCCCATGGCGCAGTATTTT.